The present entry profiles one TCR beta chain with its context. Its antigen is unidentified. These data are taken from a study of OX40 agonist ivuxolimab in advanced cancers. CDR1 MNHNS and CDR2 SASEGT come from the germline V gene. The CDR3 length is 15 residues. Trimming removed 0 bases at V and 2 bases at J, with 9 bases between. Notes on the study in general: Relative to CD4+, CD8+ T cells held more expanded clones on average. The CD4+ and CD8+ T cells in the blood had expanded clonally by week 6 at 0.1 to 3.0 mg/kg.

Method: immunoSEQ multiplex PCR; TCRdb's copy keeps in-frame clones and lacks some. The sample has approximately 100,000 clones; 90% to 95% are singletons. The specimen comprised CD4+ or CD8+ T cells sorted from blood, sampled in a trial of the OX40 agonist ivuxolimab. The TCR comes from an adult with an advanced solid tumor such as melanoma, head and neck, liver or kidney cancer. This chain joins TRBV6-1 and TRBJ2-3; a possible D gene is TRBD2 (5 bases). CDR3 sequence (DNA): TGTGCCAGCAGTGAAGCGGCGGGTCCCACAGATACGCAGTATTTT. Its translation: CASSEAAGPTDTQYF.